This passage covers 5 T cell receptor beta chains from one sample sequenced in a study of T-cell reconstitution after alpha-beta-depleted transplantation in children. Preparation of the TCRbeta library used unique molecular identifiers. A single record per CDR3 protein comes from TCRdb applying MiXCR to the PCR reads. The repertoire holds a few hundred thousand distinct CDR3 sequences, with 10% as singletons. The sample here was PBMCs from the stem cell graft donor, taken from the stem cell graft. Receptors were obtained from a human donor who donated a stem cell graft to a child with acute lymphoblastic leukemia.

This clonotype appeared a few times. This sequence joins TRBV3-1 and TRBJ2-7; D is possibly TRBD1 or TRBD2 (5 bases each). Germline V lookup: CDR1 LGHDT, CDR2 YNNKEL (reference sequence). V lost 4 bases and J lost 4, with 17 bases in between. The CDR3 contains 15 residues. The CDR3 DNA is TGTGCCAGCAGCCGCCCACACATGGGGGTGTACGAGCAGTACTTC. Encoded protein: CASSRPHMGVYEQYF.

The chain recombines TRBV12-3 or TRBV12-4 with TRBJ2-1; 7 nucleotides match TRBD2. Trimming took 6 bases from V and 8 from J; bases not matched to a gene: 13. The CDR3 length is 15 residues. As DNA, the CDR3 is TGTGCCAGCAGCTTAAGGTCACTAGCGATCGATGAGCAGTTCTTC. Its translation is CASSLRSLAIDEQFF.

This clonotype has a handful of counts. The rearrangement links TRBV20-1 to TRBJ1-1; weak D call: TRBD1 (5 bases). V was cut by 8 bases and J by 0 bases, with 16 bases left in between. The CDR3 length is 14 residues. Germline V gene data show CDR1 as DFQATT and CDR2 as SNEGSKA (reference sequence). Here the CDR3 reads CSFRNQGMNTEAFF. The CDR3 DNA is TGCAGTTTTAGGAACCAGGGAATGAACACTGAAGCTTTCTTT.

The chain is built from TRBV20-1 and TRBJ1-2; possible D gene TRBD1, 6 bases. Germline CDR1 and CDR2: DFQATT and SNEGSKA (reference sequence). The CDR3 has 16 amino acids. Trimming cost V 0 bases and J 0 bases, with 14 bases left between them. CDR3 nucleotide sequence: TGCAGTGCTAGAGAGGGGGGGCGGCTCCCTAACTATGGCTACACCTTC. Translation gives CSAREGGRLPNYGYTF.

This clonotype occurred many times. The chain combines TRBV4-2 with TRBJ2-3; D is uncertain. CDR1 LGHNA and CDR2 YNFKEQ come from the germline V gene. CDR3 length equals 15 residues. Trimming cost V 6 bases and J 6 bases, with 19 bases left between them. The CDR3 coding sequence is TGTGCCAGCAGTGATGGTACTACCACTGCGGATACGCAGTATTTT. This codes for CASSDGTTTADTQYF.